A selection of T cell receptor beta chains follows, all from one sample in a study of blood T cell repertoires in COVID-19. Data came from immunoSEQ multiplex PCR; TCRdb stores just in-frame clones and leaves some out. This table holds about 200,000 clones, more than 75% found once. Sample: peripheral blood. These receptors were collected from a woman of 80 years or more with acute or convalescent COVID-19. Each CDR3 is given with its conserved first and last residue. D genes are given only for firm matches.

TRBJ2-1,.,TRBV11-3,CASSLVGDSYNEQFF
TRBJ2-5,.,TRBV5-4,CASSLGTLETQYF
TRBJ1-5,TRBD1,TRBV3-1/TRBV3-2,CASSRNRGDQPQHF
TRBJ2-5,TRBD2,TRBV10-1,CASSESRGRGETQYF
TRBJ2-5,.,TRBV18,CASSPSSVETQYF
TRBJ1-4,.,TRBV7-2,CASSSRQGGEKLFF
TRBJ2-1,TRBD2,TRBV4-3,CASSQSPLAGPTIEQFF
TRBJ2-1,TRBD1,TRBV2,CASQFPTGTDEQFF
TRBJ1-4,.,TRBV24-1,CATHYRARSEKLFF
TRBJ2-3,TRBD2,TRBV9,CASSETSESRQYF
TRBJ2-1,TRBD2,TRBV9,CASSVEWLAGNEQFF
TRBJ1-3,.,TRBV2,CASRPSGSGNTIYF
TRBJ2-5,TRBD2,TRBV27,CASASGSPQETQYF
TRBJ2-7,TRBD2,TRBV5-4,CASSLAISSGVNYEQYF
TRBJ2-7,.,TRBV5-6,CASSFWGDYEQYF
TRBJ1-3,TRBD1,TRBV19,CASSMGTGSSSGNTIYF
TRBJ2-1,TRBD2,TRBV9,CASSALLADYNEQFF
TRBJ1-4,TRBD1,TRBV28,CASSMTGVGEKLFF
TRBJ1-4,.,TRBV7-9,CASSLGPVVTNEKLFF
TRBJ1-2,.,TRBV13,CASSSRRQYGYTF
TRBJ2-1,TRBD1,TRBV5-1,CASSPGQRYNEQFF
TRBJ1-1,.,TRBV24-1,CATNDDRVNTEAFF
TRBJ1-2,TRBD1,TRBV7-3,CASSPGQSYGYTF
TRBJ1-1,.,TRBV19,CASSTQGTFTEAFF
TRBJ2-1,TRBD2,TRBV10-3,CATTSGGIGEQFF
TRBJ2-3,.,TRBV4-3,CASGRAATDTQYF
TRBJ2-7,.,TRBV7-2,CASSLTRDTWYEQYF
TRBJ2-1,TRBD1,TRBV18,CASSQGTGRIGYNEQFF
TRBJ2-7,.,TRBV10-1,CARRLTAEQYF
TRBJ1-1,TRBD1,TRBV6-5,CAIRGQRNTEAFF
TRBJ1-5,.,TRBV27,CAISFGGANQPQHF
TRBJ2-3,.,TRBV12-3/TRBV12-4,CASSLALSQYF
TRBJ1-2,TRBD1,TRBV25-1,CASRGDRDGYTF
TRBJ2-2,.,TRBV3-1/TRBV3-2,CASSRLAIGELFF
TRBJ1-4,.,TRBV20-1,CSARVREKLFF
TRBJ2-2,.,TRBV6-6,CASSYPRNTGELFF
TRBJ1-1,.,TRBV2,CASNAQLNTEAFF
TRBJ1-1,.,TRBV7-2,CASSFQRGNTEAFF
TRBJ2-4,.,TRBV11-2,CASSGRGARDVIQYF
TRBJ1-2,.,TRBV5-1,CASSLDREYGYTF
TRBJ2-3,TRBD1,TRBV6-4,CASSEDRATDTQYF
TRBJ2-5,.,TRBV5-5,CASSLVGGQETQYF
TRBJ2-5,.,TRBV12-5,CASGYQVGGETQYF
TRBJ2-5,.,TRBV28,CASSLRLAEGEETQYF
TRBJ1-2,TRBD1,TRBV5-1,CASSGQGDYGYTF
TRBJ2-7,.,TRBV5-1,CASSLSAGVSYEQYF
TRBJ1-6,.,TRBV6-5,CASNPGGYNSPLHF
TRBJ2-5,.,TRBV28,CASSLSFSFETQYF
TRBJ1-1,TRBD1,TRBV3-1/TRBV3-2,CASTRQGGNTEAFF
TRBJ1-1,.,TRBV21-1,CASSKAVQREAFF
TRBJ1-2,.,TRBV6-1,CASSEEVGGGYTF
TRBJ1-2,.,TRBV20-1,CSASDSYGYTF
TRBJ1-2,TRBD1,TRBV5-1,CASSQDTGTVDGYTF
TRBJ2-7,TRBD1,TRBV5-1,CASRSTPGGEQYF